Each of the 22 T cell receptor beta chains below was sequenced from the same sample in a study of blood T cell repertoires in COVID-19. Repertoires were generated with immunoSEQ multiplex PCR, while TCRdb's copy carries only in-frame clones and drops some. The profile shows around 62,000 clones, 88% of them singletons. The sequenced sample consisted of peripheral blood. The origin of the receptors is a woman in her sixties or seventies with COVID-19, enrolled during active disease.

There are a few counts of this clone. J is TRBJ1-2 and V is TRBV4-3; 7 bases match TRBD1. Germline V lookup: CDR1 LGHNA, CDR2 YSLEER. The CDR3 is 14 residues long. J lost 4 bases, V lost 4 bases, and 6 bases had no gene match. The CDR3 region is CASSPRDSPYGYTF. Here the CDR3 DNA reads TGCGCCAGCAGCCCTAGGGACAGCCCCTATGGCTACACCTTC.

The chain is built from TRBV5-4 and TRBJ2-7; D is possibly TRBD1 (6 bases). The germline CDR1 and CDR2 sequences are SGHNT and YYREEE (reference sequence). CDR3 length: 14 residues. The V gene lost 1 base and the J gene lost 2 bases, with 10 bases spanning the gap. DNA for the CDR3: TGTGCCAGCAGCTTGAGGGGGAATCCCTACGAGCAGTACTTC. Translation gives CASSLRGNPYEQYF.

This rearrangement joins TRBV5-1 to TRBJ2-2; D call uncertain. The CDR3 is made up of 15 amino acids. Germline assignment: CDR1 SGHRS and CDR2 YFSETQ. V lost 2 bases, J lost 3 bases, and 11 bases lay in between. The CDR3 region is CASSFIQTDTGELFF. The CDR3 bases are TGCGCCAGCAGCTTTATTCAAACGGACACCGGGGAGCTGTTTTTT.

The CDR3 loop reads CASSQGLAGGFNEQFF. CDR3 DNA: TGTGCCAGCAGCCAGGGACTAGCGGGAGGGTTCAATGAGCAGTTCTTC. The J gene is TRBJ2-1, the V gene TRBV7-6; 16 nucleotides match TRBD2. The CDR3 consists of 16 residues. With V trimmed by 5 bases and J by 6 bases, 4 bases remained unmatched. CDR1 and CDR2 from the germline V gene are SGHVS and FNYEAQ.

The chain employs TRBV7-9 and TRBJ1-4; TRBD1 aligns across 12 bases. The CDR3 sequence is 17 residues long. The V and J ends lost 4 bases and 5 bases, in that order; junction bases with no gene match: 8. CDR1 SEHNR and CDR2 FQNEAQ come from the germline V gene (reference sequence). CDR3 region: CASSSKGQGALNEKLFF. In DNA form, the CDR3 reads TGTGCCAGCAGCTCGAAGGGACAGGGGGCGTTGAATGAAAAACTGTTTTTT.

This chain links TRBV27 with TRBJ2-1; tentatively, D is TRBD2 (5 bases). V lost 3 bases, J lost 6 bases, and 9 bases lay in between. CDR3 length equals 13 residues. Germline V CDR1 and CDR2: MNHEY, SMNVEV (reference sequence). CDR3 bases: TGTGCCAGCAGTTTTTATGAGGGCAATGAGCAGTTCTTC. Its translation: CASSFYEGNEQFF.

This clone was seen a single time. The V gene is TRBV4-1, the J gene TRBJ2-3; TRBD2 agrees at 8 bases. Germline-derived CDR1 and CDR2 are MGHRA and YSYEKL. V trimming: 1 base; J trimming: 2 bases; junction bases outside the gene matches: 5. The CDR3 covers 16 residues. Here the CDR3 DNA reads TGCGCCAGCAGCCAAGGGCGGGGGGAGACCACAGATACGCAGTATTTT. Translating it yields CASSQGRGETTDTQYF.

The chain links TRBV5-4 to TRBJ1-1; the D is unclear. Trimming took off 5 bases at V and 1 base at J, with 12 bases between the two ends. Germline-derived CDR1 and CDR2 are SGHNT and YYREEE (reference sequence). The CDR3 length is 14 residues. CDR3 in amino acids: CASSRPEGNTEAFF. For the CDR3, the DNA is TGTGCCAGCAGTCGGCCTGAGGGGAACACTGAAGCTTTCTTT. The entire variable domain, with the rest obtained from reference TRBV5-4 and TRBJ1-1, is as follows: ETGVTQSPTHLIKTRGQQVTLRCSSQSGHNTVSWYQQALGQGPQFIFQYYREEENGRGNFPPRFSGLQFPNYSSELNVNALELDDSALYLCASSRPEGNTEAFFGQGTRLTVV.

The chain employs TRBV6-2 or TRBV6-3 and TRBJ1-2, with D tentatively TRBD1 (6 bases). The ends were cut back, 6 bases at V and 5 bases at J, with 13 bases in the middle. Germline values: CDR1 MNHEY, CDR2 SVGEGT. This CDR3 has 13 amino acids. The DNA of the CDR3 is TGTGCCAGCAGCACAGGGTTGGATTATGGCTACACCTTC. It encodes CASSTGLDYGYTF.

This clone was counted once. The chain employs TRBV2 and TRBJ1-5; TRBD1 aligns across 9 bases. This CDR3 has 15 amino acids. Trimming took 6 bases from V and 4 from J; bases not matched to a gene: 7. Germline V gene data show CDR1 as SNHLY and CDR2 as FYNNEI. The CDR3 protein is CASREQGAQNQPQHF. CDR3 DNA: TGTGCCAGCAGGGAACAGGGGGCGCAAAATCAGCCCCAGCATTTT.

This clone was seen a handful of times. The gene calls are TRBV19 and TRBJ2-5; TRBD1 agrees at 9 bases. The junction had 7 bases not matched to a gene; V was cut back by 3 bases and J by 5 bases. This CDR3 is built from 15 residues. Looked up from germline, CDR1 is LNHDA and CDR2 is SQIVND (reference sequence). The CDR3 loop is CASSMAGTGWETQYF. CDR3 bases: TGTGCCAGTAGTATGGCGGGGACAGGGTGGGAGACCCAGTACTTC.

V and J are TRBV4-3 and TRBJ2-2, with 8 nucleotides matching TRBD1. Germline V CDR1 and CDR2: LGHNA, YSLEER. The CDR3 covers 17 residues. Trimming cost V 0 bases and J 4 bases; bases outside gene matches: 7. CDR3 protein: CASSQDVAGGITGELFF. DNA of the CDR3: TGCGCCAGCAGCCAAGACGTGGCAGGGGGCATCACCGGGGAGCTGTTTTTT.

The V call is TRBV3-1 (or the pseudogene TRBV3-2), the J call TRBJ1-2; a possible D gene is TRBD1 (5 bases). Trimming stripped 3 bases from V and 5 bases from J, with 7 bases between. This CDR3 is built from 12 residues. Per germline, CDR1 LGHDT and CDR2 YNNKEL (reference sequence). The CDR3 DNA follows: TGTGCCAGCAGCCAGGGGCCTTATGGCTACACCTTC. It encodes CASSQGPYGYTF.

This clone showed up just a few times. The J gene is TRBJ2-2, the V gene TRBV27, with D maybe TRBD1 (6 bases). The CDR3 totals 16 residues. CDR1 is MNHEY, CDR2 SMNVEV, per germline (reference sequence). V was clipped by 6 bases and J by 6 bases, with 20 bases between them. The CDR3 nucleotides read TGTGCCAGCAGCCTATCCGACAGGCTTCCATCCGGGGAGCTGTTTTTT. Protein product: CASSLSDRLPSGELFF.

This rearrangement joins TRBV27 to TRBJ2-7; 10 bases line up with TRBD2. Germline assignment: CDR1 MNHEY and CDR2 SMNVEV (reference sequence). V lost 5 bases to trimming and J lost 2 bases; unmatched junction nucleotides: 9. The CDR3 loop spans 16 amino acids. The CDR3 DNA is TGTGCCAGCAGTCAAAGGTTGGGGACTAGCGCCTACGAGCAGTACTTC. Residues: CASSQRLGTSAYEQYF.

The chain links TRBV5-6 to TRBJ2-1, with 9 bases that match TRBD1. V lost 3 bases and J lost 3; bases outside the gene matches: 10. The CDR3 contains 17 residues. The germline V gene encodes CDR1 SGHDT and CDR2 YYEEEE. CDR3 DNA sequence: TGTGCCAGCAGCTCCGGGACAGGGATTCCCCACTACAATGAGCAGTTCTTC. Amino acids: CASSSGTGIPHYNEQFF.

The CDR3 is CATSRVSQGPGPQHF. The CDR3 DNA is TGTGCCACCAGCAGAGTTTCTCAGGGGCCCGGGCCCCAGCATTTT. This chain uses TRBV15 with TRBJ1-5, with D possibly matching TRBD1 (6 bases). Germline V gene data show CDR1 as LNHNV and CDR2 as YYDKDF (reference sequence). V gave up 1 base and J gave up 9 bases, with 16 bases separating them. The CDR3 sequence is 15 residues long.

The chain couples TRBV7-9 to TRBJ2-7; the match to TRBD1 covers 10 bases. The CDR3 is made up of 14 amino acids. V trimming: 5 bases; J trimming: 2 bases; junction bases outside the gene matches: 3. The V gene's germline CDR1 is SEHNR and CDR2 FQNEAQ (reference sequence). CDR3 amino acids: CASSPGQGAYEQYF. CDR3 nucleotides: TGTGCCAGCAGCCCCGGACAGGGGGCCTACGAGCAGTACTTC.

The J gene is TRBJ1-5, the V gene TRBV19; no clear D. The CDR3 runs to 13 residues. V was trimmed by 1 base and J by 8 bases, leaving 9 bases between them. The V gene's germline CDR1 is LNHDA and CDR2 SQIVND (reference sequence). The CDR3: CASSIVQREPQHF. CDR3 DNA sequence: TGTGCCAGTAGTATAGTACAGAGGGAGCCCCAGCATTTT.

The chain recombines TRBV7-9 with TRBJ2-7, with TRBD1 as a possible D gene (6 bases). This CDR3 is built from 11 residues. Germline CDR1 is SEHNR and CDR2 is FQNEAQ (reference sequence). The ends were cut back, 3 bases at V and 7 bases at J, with 7 bases in the middle. The DNA of the CDR3 is TGTGCCAGCAGCTTGGGGGCAGAGCAGTACTTC. This sequence encodes CASSLGAEQYF.

Only one count was recorded for this clone. The V call is TRBV19, the J call TRBJ2-1; TRBD2 aligns across 10 bases. J lost 9 bases, V lost 1 base, and 6 bases had no gene match. In germline, CDR1 is LNHDA, CDR2 SQIVND (reference sequence). The CDR3 consists of 15 residues. This chain's CDR3 is CASSIVLAGAGEQFF. The CDR3 DNA follows: TGTGCCAGTAGTATAGTCCTAGCGGGGGCAGGTGAGCAGTTCTTC.

The chain combines TRBV9 with TRBJ1-2, with 8 positions matching TRBD1. This CDR3 is 17 amino acids long. V was pared by 2 bases and J by 0 bases, with 9 bases of the junction left unmatched. Germline CDR1 is SGDLS and CDR2 is YYNGEE. CDR3 in DNA: TGTGCCAGCAGCGTCGCTTCGGGGGACAGGTCTAACTATGGCTACACCTTC. It encodes CASSVASGDRSNYGYTF.